The 6 T cell receptor beta chains below were found in one sample sequenced in a study of blood T cell repertoires in COVID-19. Method: immunoSEQ multiplex PCR; TCRdb's copy keeps in-frame clones and lacks some. The sample has 90,000 to 120,000 clones; around nine tenths are singletons. Sequenced input: peripheral blood. The origin of the receptors is a young woman with acute or convalescent COVID-19.

A few counts support this clone. This chain joins TRBV4-2 and TRBJ2-7; 11 bases agree with TRBD2. The V gene end was trimmed by 4 bases and the J gene end by 5 bases; junction bases not matched to a gene: 7. Germline V gene sequence: CDR1 LGHNA, CDR2 YNFKEQ. The CDR3 has 15 amino acids. CDR3 DNA sequence: TGTGCCAGCAGCCCCTTAGCGGGGGGGCTCCACGAGCAGTACTTC. This encodes CASSPLAGGLHEQYF.

The V gene is TRBV5-1, the J gene TRBJ1-1; D not resolved. The CDR3 runs 15 residues. Trimming shortened V by 0 bases and J by 0 bases, and 9 bases separated the two germline ends. Germline V gives CDR1 SGHRS, CDR2 YFSETQ. CDR3 in DNA: TGCGCCAGCAGCTTGGAAGCAGACTTGAACACTGAAGCTTTCTTT. This translates into CASSLEADLNTEAFF. The entire variable domain, with the rest obtained from reference TRBV5-1 and TRBJ1-1, is as follows: KAGVTQTPRYLIKTRGQQVTLSCSPISGHRSVSWYQQTPGQGLQFLFEYFSETQRNKGNFPGRFSGRQFSNSRSEMNVSTLELGDSALYLCASSLEADLNTEAFFGQGTRLTVV.

The chain carries TRBV11-2 and TRBJ1-3; TRBD1 agrees at 7 bases. Germline lookup yields CDR1 SGHAT and CDR2 FQNNGV. The CDR3 is made up of 15 amino acids. V shed 6 bases and J 2 bases; nucleotides not matched to a gene: 7. In nucleotides, the CDR3 is TGTGCCAGCAGAGCCGGACAGGCGGCTGGAAACACCATATATTTT. Translating gives CASRAGQAAGNTIYF.

J is TRBJ1-2 and V is TRBV28; 8 nucleotides match TRBD1. Germline V CDR1 and CDR2: MDHEN, SYDVKM. The V segment lost 7 bases and the J segment 5 bases; nucleotides outside the gene matches: 6. This CDR3 region has 13 residues. The CDR3 region is CASTFGQGYGYTF. The CDR3 bases are TGTGCCAGCACCTTTGGACAGGGTTATGGCTACACCTTC.

V and J are TRBV7-2 and TRBJ1-1; 7 bases map to TRBD1. The germline gives CDR1 SGHTA, CDR2 FQGNSA. With 6 bases clipped from V and 8 bases from J, the junction kept 3 bases outside the gene matches. This CDR3 contains 11 residues. The CDR3 DNA reads TGTGCCAGCAGAAGGGACAGAGAAGCTTTCTTT. Its protein is CASRRDREAFF.

The V gene is TRBV25-1, the J gene TRBJ2-6; D is unresolved. The CDR3 length is 13 residues. Germline V gene sequence: CDR1 MGHDK, CDR2 SYGVNS. The V end lost 9 bases, the J end lost 0 bases, and 6 bases lay between the germline ends. CDR3 amino acids: CASILSGANVLTF. DNA for the CDR3: TGTGCCAGTATACTCTCTGGGGCCAACGTCCTGACTTTC.